This T cell receptor (beta chain) was profiled in a study of technical replicates of blood from a handful of donors. The CDR3 has 17 residues. Germline lookup yields CDR1 LGHNA and CDR2 YNFKEQ. V gave up 1 base and J gave up 4 bases; unmatched junction bases: 8. This table comes from immunoSEQ multiplex PCR, and its TCRdb copy is limited to in-frame clones, with some not included. The sample lists fewer than 85,000 clones; approximately 91% were seen once. The sample consisted of PBMCs. The chain has TRBV4-2 and TRBJ2-5; 11 bases align to TRBD2. The receptor was derived from a human donor in good health. Some clones in this sample may be carry-over from other donors' samples. CDR3 nucleotides: TGTGCCAGCAGCCAAGCCTGGACTAGCGGGCACGTAGAGACCCAGTACTTC. It specifies CASSQAWTSGHVETQYF.